Listed here are 2 T cell receptor beta chains from one sample, sequenced in a study of blood T cell repertoires in COVID-19. The data were produced by immunoSEQ multiplex PCR, yet TCRdb's version contains in-frame clones alone and is incomplete. The sample carries about half a million clones, about 88% recorded once. Material: peripheral blood. The receptors were sampled from a man between 18 and 29 years old with COVID-19, enrolled during active disease.

On this clone: A read error may account for a junction end that differs from germline. The chain combines TRBV18 with TRBJ1-4, with TRBD1 matching over 7 bases. Germline V gene sequence: CDR1 KGHSH, CDR2 LQKENI. The CDR3 runs 15 residues. The DNA for the CDR3 is TGTGCCACCTCACCCCTCGGGACAGCTAATGAAAAACTGTTTTTT. It encodes CATSPLGTANEKLFF. The full variable domain, in which reference TRBV18 and TRBJ1-4 provide the parts outside the CDR3, is NAGVMQNPRHLVRRRGQEARLRCSPMKGHSHVYWYRQLPEEGLKFMVYLQKENIIDESGMPKERFSAEFPKEGPSILRIQQVVRGDSAAYFCATSPLGTANEKLFFGSGTQLSVL.

The V call is TRBV3-1 (or the pseudogene TRBV3-2), the J call TRBJ1-2; D might be TRBD1 (5 bases). The CDR3 runs 15 residues. The germline V gene encodes CDR1 LGHDT and CDR2 YNNKEL (reference sequence). V lost 3 bases to trimming and J lost 5 bases, with 16 bases between them. CDR3 DNA: TGTGCCAGCAGCCATAATACAGGCCCTCGGTATGGCTACACCTTC. It translates to CASSHNTGPRYGYTF.